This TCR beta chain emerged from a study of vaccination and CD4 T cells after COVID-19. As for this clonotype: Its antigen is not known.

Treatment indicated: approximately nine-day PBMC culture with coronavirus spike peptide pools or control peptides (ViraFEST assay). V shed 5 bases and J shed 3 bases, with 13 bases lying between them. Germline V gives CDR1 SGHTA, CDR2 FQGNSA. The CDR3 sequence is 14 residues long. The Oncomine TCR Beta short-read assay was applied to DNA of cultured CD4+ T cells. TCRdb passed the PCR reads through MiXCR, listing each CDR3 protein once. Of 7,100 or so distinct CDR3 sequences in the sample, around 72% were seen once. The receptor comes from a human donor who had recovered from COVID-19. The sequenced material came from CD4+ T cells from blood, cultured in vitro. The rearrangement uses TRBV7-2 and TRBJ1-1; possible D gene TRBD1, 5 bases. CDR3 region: CASSPYPGHTEAFF. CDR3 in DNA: TGTGCCAGCAGCCCTTACCCGGGGCACACTGAAGCTTTCTTT.